This T cell receptor beta chain was captured in a study of T cell responses to AZD1222 COVID-19 vaccine. General observations from the study: Spike-specific TCR breadth rose after two AZD1222 doses, and depth rose as well. The donor cohort was predominantly white British with a female majority, and clonal diversity may have been underestimated. Repertoire samples came only from after the peak T cell response.

This CDR3 spans 14 amino acids. Profiled with immunoSEQ multiplex PCR; TCRdb holds only in-frame clones, not every one. The sample shows 110,000 to 150,000 clones, around nine tenths of them seen only once. Points on this clone: The antigen remains undetermined.

This chain connects TRBV12-2 to TRBJ1-1; the table's D call TRBD1 went unverified against the DNA. TRBV12-2 constitutes a pseudogene. The sample consisted of peripheral blood, taken on day 0 of AZD1222 vaccination. This sequence originates from an adult in good health. The CDR3 DNA sequence: TGTGCAAGTCGCTTAGAGGGGGCGCCGACTGAAGCTTTCTTT. Protein product: CASRLEGAPTEAFF.